This T cell receptor beta chain was observed in a study of cytomegalovirus exposure and HLA in healthy donors. The donors were healthy bone marrow donors. Germline loops: CDR1 GTSNPN, CDR2 SVGIG (reference sequence). The CDR3 consists of 14 residues. Trimming removed 2 bases from V and 0 bases from J, with 10 bases in between. Primers for the PCR totalled 60 Vbeta and 13 Jbeta. Profiling relied on immunoSEQ multiplex PCR, and the TCRdb table lists in-frame clones only, not all of them. The sample has 120,000 or so clones, 75% seen once. The J gene is TRBJ1-1, the V gene TRBV30; D possibly corresponds to TRBD1 (5 bases). The sequenced material came from PBMCs. The clonotype was recovered from a woman aged 40 to 50 in good health and CMV-seropositive. The CDR3 protein is CAWSKGTLNTEAFF. The CDR3 DNA reads as TGTGCCTGGAGTAAAGGGACTTTGAACACTGAAGCTTTCTTT.